The 5 T cell receptor beta chains below all came from one sample that was sequenced in a study of response to subunit inactivated influenza vaccine. TCRdb fed the RT-PCR reads into MiXCR, producing one record per CDR3 protein. The table has under 800,000 distinct CDR3 sequences, 14% seen once. The sequenced sample was PBMCs from blood, obtained 14 to 15 days before vaccination. The receptors were gathered from a man aged 45 to 65 who received an inactivated influenza vaccine.

The sample holds many counts of this clonotype. The chain recombines TRBV6-1 with TRBJ1-2, with D unresolved. Trimming pared 6 bases from V and 3 bases from J, leaving 5 bases between. This CDR3 region has 11 residues. Germline CDR1 and CDR2: MNHNS and SASEGT. In DNA form, the CDR3 reads TGTGCCAGCAGAGACTACTATGGCTACACCTTC. This sequence encodes CASRDYYGYTF.

At least ten counts were recorded for this clonotype. CDR3 DNA sequence: TGTGCCAGCAGAGGACTACAGGGAGACACTGAAGCTTTCTTT. Amino acid sequence: CASRGLQGDTEAFF. The chain uses TRBV2 and TRBJ1-1; a weak D match, TRBD1 (6 bases). The CDR3 length is 14 residues. CDR1 and CDR2 from the germline V gene are SNHLY and FYNNEI. Trimming took off 6 bases at V and 3 bases at J, with 14 bases between the two ends.

This clonotype was seen more than once but under ten times. This chain links TRBV20-1 with TRBJ2-5, with 11 nucleotides matching TRBD2. V shed 3 bases and J 0 bases; nucleotides not matched to a gene: 3. The CDR3 extends over 15 amino acids. The germline CDR1 and CDR2 sequences are DFQATT and SNEGSKA (reference sequence). Here the CDR3 DNA reads TGCAGTGCTAGGGCTAGCGGGAGGTACCAAGAGACCCAGTACTTC. This gives the protein CSARASGRYQETQYF.

This clonotype was recorded at least ten times. The chain combines TRBV20-1 with TRBJ2-5; TRBD2 aligns across 7 bases. Germline V CDR1 and CDR2: DFQATT, SNEGSKA (reference sequence). V lost 3 bases to trimming and J lost 5 bases; unmatched junction nucleotides: 6. The CDR3 runs to 13 residues. In DNA form, the CDR3 reads TGCAGTGCTAGCCGGACTAGTCAGGAGACCCAGTACTTC. It is translated as CSASRTSQETQYF.

The chain employs TRBV6-5 and TRBJ2-3, with 11 nucleotides matching TRBD2. The germline V gene has CDR1 MNHEY and CDR2 SVGAGI. Trimming at V came to 0 bases and at J to 0 bases, leaving 8 bases not matched to a gene. The CDR3 consists of 19 residues. In DNA form, the CDR3 reads TGTGCCAGCAGTTACTCGATCTTTAGGACTAGCGGGAGCACAGATACGCAGTATTTT. Translated, it gives CASSYSIFRTSGSTDTQYF.